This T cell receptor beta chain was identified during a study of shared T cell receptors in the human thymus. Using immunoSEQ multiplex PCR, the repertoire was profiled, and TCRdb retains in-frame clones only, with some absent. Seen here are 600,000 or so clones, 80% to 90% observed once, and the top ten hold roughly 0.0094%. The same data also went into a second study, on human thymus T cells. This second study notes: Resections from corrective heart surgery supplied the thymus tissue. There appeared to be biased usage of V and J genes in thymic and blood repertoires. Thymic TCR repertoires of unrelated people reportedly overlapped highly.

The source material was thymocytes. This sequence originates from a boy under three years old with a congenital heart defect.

This CDR3 is CASSVDRFAYEQYF. For the CDR3, the DNA is TGTGCCAGCAGCGTGGACAGGTTTGCCTACGAGCAGTACTTC. The chain is built from TRBV9 and TRBJ2-7, with 7 bases aligning to TRBD1. Germline V CDR1 and CDR2: SGDLS, YYNGEE. The CDR3 covers 14 residues. V was clipped by 2 bases and J by 2 bases; unmatched bases: 4.